This is a list of T cell receptor beta chains from one sample in a study of T cell repertoires in cytomegalovirus infection. Antigen specificity for these receptors is unknown. TCRdb reprocessed the reads with MiXCR, giving one entry per CDR3 protein. Among 640,000 or so distinct CDR3 sequences listed, roughly a third were seen once. Sequencing was performed on cultured PBMCs, taken from culture after CMV antigen stimulation. The receptors were sampled from a human donor in good health (CMV status not recorded). Some clones in this sample may be carry-over from other donors' samples. The CDR3 runs from the conserved cysteine through the conserved F or W. D genes are given only for firm matches. Clone size is stated in some rows and not others, as once, few, many or a class when expanded.

V	D	size	J	CDR3	DNA
TRBV7-9	TRBD2	few	TRBJ2-1	CALLGRESTYNEQFF	TGTGCCCTACTAGGGAGGGAGTCCACCTACAATGAGCAGTTCTTC
TRBV12-3/TRBV12-4	TRBD1	-	TRBJ2-2	CASSSRDRLTGELFF	TGTGCCAGCAGTTCCAGGGACAGGTTGACCGGGGAGCTGTTTTTT
TRBV6-2/TRBV6-3	TRBD1	-	TRBJ1-2	CASSWDRGTYGYTF	TGTGCCAGCAGTTGGGACAGGGGGACCTATGGCTACACCTTC
TRBV11-2	-	-	TRBJ2-1	CASSLRPGNEQFF	TGTGCCAGCAGCTTACGGCCGGGAAATGAGCAGTTCTTC
TRBV2	-	-	TRBJ1-5	CASSPREDHQPQHF	TGTGCCAGCAGTCCGAGAGAGGACCATCAGCCCCAGCATTTT
TRBV5-6	-	few	TRBJ2-7	CASSLGTTATTQYF	TGTGCCAGCAGCTTGGGGACAACAGCTACGACGCAGTACTTC
TRBV7-9	TRBD2	-	TRBJ2-1	CASSLGRTSGRLDEQFF	TGTGCCAGCAGCTTGGGTAGGACTAGCGGGAGGTTGGATGAGCAGTTCTTC
TRBV7-8	TRBD2	few	TRBJ2-1	CASSLMRGRKGNEQFF	TGTGCCAGCAGCTTGATGCGCGGGAGAAAGGGAAATGAGCAGTTCTTC
TRBV6-2/TRBV6-3	TRBD2	-	TRBJ2-1	CASSYPRPSSGSSYNEQFF	TGTGCCAGCAGTTACCCCCGCCCCTCTAGCGGGAGCTCCTACAATGAGCAGTTCTTC
TRBV20-1	TRBD2	few	TRBJ2-4	CSARSGGGAENIQYF	TGCAGTGCTAGATCTGGCGGGGGGGCTGAAAACATTCAGTACTTC
TRBV20-1	TRBD2	-	TRBJ2-5	CSAGTPGWSGGAGETQYF	TGCAGTGCTGGAACCCCCGGGTGGAGCGGGGGGGCCGGAGAGACCCAGTACTTC
TRBV12-3/TRBV12-4	-	-	TRBJ2-6	CATSTSRGALSSGANVLTF	TGTGCCACCTCTACTTCTCGGGGGGCTTTATCCTCTGGGGCCAACGTCCTGACTTTC
TRBV6-6	TRBD2	few	TRBJ2-5	CASSYSSGRRGGETQYF	TGTGCCAGCAGTTACTCTAGCGGGCGGAGAGGAGGAGAGACCCAGTACTTC
TRBV7-9	-	-	TRBJ2-1	CASFDLQWLGFF	TGTGCCAGCTTCGACCTACAGTGGCTCGGGTTCTTC
TRBV20-1	-	-	TRBJ2-3	CSATISTGRDTQYF	TGCAGTGCTACCATATCGACGGGGCGAGATACGCAGTATTTT
TRBV6-6	TRBD2	few	TRBJ2-7	CASSLLTSGGGEQYF	TGTGCCAGCAGCCTCCTGACTAGCGGGGGGGGCGAGCAGTACTTC
TRBV3-1	TRBD1	-	TRBJ1-5	CASSQDWQGVQGPQHF	TGTGCCAGCAGCCAAGATTGGCAGGGGGTACAGGGACCCCAGCATTTT
TRBV7-9	TRBD2	many	TRBJ2-1	CASSLLAPGGYNEQFF	TGTGCCAGCAGCTTACTCGCGCCGGGAGGCTACAATGAGCAGTTCTTC
TRBV20-1	TRBD2	-	TRBJ2-5	CSARVASGRVRETQYF	TGCAGTGCTAGAGTTGCTAGCGGGAGGGTTCGGGAGACCCAGTACTTC
TRBV7-2	TRBD2	many	TRBJ2-1	CASTLGRRQRGLVGPSSYNEQFF	TGTGCCAGCACCTTAGGACGGCGACAAAGGGGACTAGTGGGCCCTAGCTCCTACAATGAGCAGTTCTTC
TRBV7-2	-	-	TRBJ2-1	CASRPQYDEQFF	TGTGCCAGCAGACCCCAATACGATGAGCAGTTCTTC
TRBV19	-	once	TRBJ1-3	CASKDSSGNTIYF	TGTGCCAGTAAAGACAGCTCTGGAAACACCATATATTTT
TRBV7-2	-	few	TRBJ2-6	CASSFLMAGSGANVLTF	TGTGCCAGCAGCTTCCTAATGGCGGGCTCTGGGGCCAACGTCCTGACTTTC
TRBV7-6	TRBD2	-	TRBJ2-1	CASSLGAGGPSYNEQFF	TGTGCCAGCAGCTTGGGTGCGGGGGGCCCTTCCTACAATGAGCAGTTCTTC
TRBV6-2/TRBV6-3	-	few	TRBJ1-2	CASRLDSAEGYTF	TGTGCCAGCAGGCTCGACAGTGCAGAAGGCTACACCTTC
TRBV7-2	-	-	TRBJ2-7	CASSLAERVNEQYF	TGTGCCAGCAGCTTAGCGGAGCGGGTGAATGAGCAGTACTTC
TRBV19	-	-	TRBJ1-3	CASSPRHSGNTIYF	TGTGCCAGTAGTCCCCGCCACTCTGGAAACACCATATATTTT
TRBV7-2	TRBD2	few	TRBJ2-7	CASSPTSGDSYEQYF	TGTGCCAGCAGCCCGACTAGCGGGGATTCCTACGAGCAGTACTTC
TRBV2	-	once	TRBJ2-5	CASSELVGPGWTQYF	TGTGCCAGCAGTGAGCTAGTGGGACCGGGTTGGACCCAGTACTTC
TRBV7-2	TRBD2	few	TRBJ2-3	CASSSAGGWADTQYF	TGTGCCAGCAGCTCAGCGGGGGGGTGGGCAGATACGCAGTATTTT
TRBV7-2	TRBD2	-	TRBJ2-3	CASSRGGREDTQYF	TGTGCCAGCAGCCGGGGGGGCCGGGAAGATACGCAGTATTTT
TRBV7-9	TRBD1	-	TRBJ2-5	CASSLPGQGETQYF	TGTGCCAGCAGCTTACCTGGACAGGGGGAGACCCAGTACTTC
TRBV27	-	-	TRBJ2-1	CASSFGVGPNEQFF	TGTGCCAGCAGTTTTGGGGTCGGTCCCAATGAGCAGTTCTTC
TRBV20-1	-	-	TRBJ1-2	CSAEEGYTF	TGCAGTGCAGAGGAGGGCTACACCTTC
TRBV7-6	-	-	TRBJ1-4	CASSPDFRGPANEKLFF	TGTGCCAGCAGCCCAGACTTTAGGGGTCCAGCTAATGAAAAACTGTTTTTT
TRBV7-6	-	few	TRBJ2-1	CASSLGLARYNEQFF	TGTGCCAGCAGCTTAGGGCTAGCTCGGTACAATGAGCAGTTCTTC
TRBV27	-	few	TRBJ2-7	CASSFRAASSYEQYF	TGTGCCAGCAGTTTCAGGGCAGCGAGCTCCTACGAGCAGTACTTC